The 31 T cell receptor beta chains below all came from one sample that was sequenced in a study of cytomegalovirus exposure and HLA in healthy donors. Sequencing was performed with immunoSEQ multiplex PCR; in TCRdb, only in-frame clones are kept and a portion is missing. The repertoire consists of 200,000 to 250,000 clones, with 83% occurring once and the leading ten covering 4.5% to 7%. Input material: PBMCs. The source is a woman in her late teens or twenties in good health and CMV-seronegative.

The chain has TRBV30 and TRBJ2-7, with a weak D call TRBD1 (6 bases). Germline values: CDR1 GTSNPN, CDR2 SVGIG (reference sequence). V was clipped by 0 bases and J by 3 bases, with 9 bases between them. The CDR3 spans 13 residues. CDR3 DNA: TGTGCCTGGAGTGTAGGACAGAGCTACGAGCAGTACTTC. Amino acids: CAWSVGQSYEQYF.

This CDR3 is CASSQVGGSSYNEQFF. CDR3 nucleotides: TGCGCCAGCAGCCAAGTAGGCGGGAGCTCCTACAATGAGCAGTTCTTC. The chain recombines TRBV4-1 with TRBJ2-1, with 7 bases that match TRBD2. Germline V gene sequence: CDR1 MGHRA, CDR2 YSYEKL. V was pared by 1 base and J by 0 bases, with 3 bases of the junction left unmatched. This CDR3 region has 16 residues.

The V and J genes are TRBV5-6 and TRBJ1-2; 11 bases line up with TRBD1. The J segment lost 7 bases and the V segment lost 3 bases, leaving 5 bases of the junction unmatched. CDR3 size: 14 residues. The germline V gene has CDR1 SGHDT and CDR2 YYEEEE. In DNA, the CDR3 is TGTGCCAGCAGCTCGGACAGGGGGCATGCTGGCTACACCTTC. It encodes CASSSDRGHAGYTF.

V usage is TRBV12-5 and J usage is TRBJ2-5; TRBD2 agrees at 10 bases. Germline V gene data show CDR1 as LGHNT and CDR2 as FRNRAP. The CDR3 spans 17 residues. V trimming: 2 bases; J trimming: 4 bases; junction bases outside the gene matches: 10. As DNA, the CDR3 is TGTGCTAGTGGTTTGACCCAAGGGACTAGCGTCATAGAGACCCAGTACTTC. This sequence encodes CASGLTQGTSVIETQYF.

The genes are TRBV11-2 and TRBJ1-1; D is unresolved. CDR3 length equals 14 residues. The germline CDR1 and CDR2 sequences are SGHAT and FQNNGV. V was cut by 8 bases and J by 0 bases, with 13 bases left in between. CDR3 region: CASEEGRMNTEAFF. CDR3 nucleotides: TGTGCCAGCGAAGAAGGTAGAATGAACACTGAAGCTTTCTTT.

This clone was counted a single time. The chain joins TRBV5-1 to TRBJ2-2, with 12 bases matching TRBD1. The germline CDR1 and CDR2 sequences are SGHRS and YFSETQ. CDR3 length: 19 amino acids. Losses at the gene ends were 7 bases for V and 1 base for J; bases not matched to a gene: 14. This chain's CDR3 is CASGPGQGASSWNTGELFF. CDR3 in DNA: TGCGCCAGCGGCCCGGGACAGGGGGCGTCGAGTTGGAACACCGGGGAGCTGTTTTTT.

The sample holds a few counts of this clone. The V call is TRBV19, the J call TRBJ2-7; 8 bases align to TRBD2. The V gene's germline CDR1 is LNHDA and CDR2 SQIVND (reference sequence). This CDR3 has 14 amino acids. J lost 6 bases, V lost 3 bases, and 7 bases had no gene match. This CDR3 reads CASSIGLARGEQYF. CDR3 DNA: TGTGCCAGTAGTATCGGACTAGCTCGTGGCGAGCAGTACTTC.

V gene TRBV7-8 combines with J gene TRBJ2-7; 11 nucleotides align to TRBD2. Germline CDR1 SGHVS, CDR2 FQNEAQ. The junction had 1 base not matched to a gene; V was cut back by 4 bases and J by 2 bases. This CDR3 spans 14 amino acids. CDR3 protein: CASSYSGRAYEQYF. CDR3 coding DNA: TGTGCCAGCAGCTATAGCGGGAGGGCCTACGAGCAGTACTTC.

The chain combines TRBV11-2 with TRBJ2-7; D may be TRBD2 (5 bases). The germline V and J ends were trimmed by 1 base and 4 bases, with 17 bases remaining between them. Germline V gene sequence: CDR1 SGHAT, CDR2 FQNNGV. This CDR3 has 16 amino acids. The CDR3 DNA reads TGTGCCAGCAGCTTAGCTGGGAGTCCGCTAACATACGAGCAGTACTTC. Amino acid sequence: CASSLAGSPLTYEQYF.

This clone turned up a few times. The chain combines TRBV11-2 with TRBJ2-6; D uncertain. The CDR3 sequence is 15 residues long. V was shortened by 5 bases and J by 2 bases, with 10 bases between the two germline ends. Germline CDR1 SGHAT, CDR2 FQNNGV. The CDR3 reads CASSQGIPGANVLTF. Written as DNA, the CDR3 is TGTGCCAGCAGCCAAGGGATCCCTGGGGCCAACGTCCTGACTTTC.

This clone was picked up a small number of times. The chain has TRBV6-1 and TRBJ2-7; 10 nucleotides agree with TRBD2. Germline V gives CDR1 MNHNS, CDR2 SASEGT. The junction had 10 bases not matched to a gene; V was cut back by 2 bases and J by 6 bases. CDR3 length: 16 amino acids. The CDR3 region is CASSEIGVAGGFEQYF. As DNA, the CDR3 is TGTGCCAGCAGTGAAATCGGGGTAGCGGGAGGATTCGAGCAGTACTTC.

In this sample, this clone turned up once. V and J are TRBV29-1 and TRBJ2-1; 9 bases align to TRBD1. CDR1 and CDR2 from the germline V gene are SQVTM and ANQGSEA. V shed 5 bases and J 1 base; nucleotides not matched to a gene: 6. The CDR3 sequence is 15 residues long. CDR3 in DNA: TGCAGCGTTACAGGGGGCCGTATTTCCTACAATGAGCAGTTCTTC. This encodes CSVTGGRISYNEQFF.

The J gene is TRBJ1-5, the V gene TRBV6-5; no clear D. The CDR3 length is 12 residues. Trimming shortened V by 6 bases and J by 11 bases, and 14 bases separated the two germline ends. CDR1 is MNHEY and CDR2 is SVGAGI in the germline V gene. In DNA form, the CDR3 reads TGTGCCAGCAGCCCCGGGGAGCCAGCCCAGCATTTT. Protein sequence: CASSPGEPAQHF.

The chain uses TRBV5-4 and TRBJ2-7, with a possible D match to TRBD1 (6 bases). Per the germline V gene, CDR1 is SGHNT and CDR2 is YYREEE (reference sequence). Trimming cost V 1 base and J 9 bases, with 20 bases left between them. The CDR3 totals 15 residues. The CDR3 nucleotides are TGTGCCAGCAGCTTGTCCGGGACACAAAGGCTTCCGCAGTACTTC. Amino acid sequence: CASSLSGTQRLPQYF.

This clone has just one count. In DNA, the CDR3 is TGTGCCAGCAGCTTATTTGCAGGGTCTGGAAACACCATATATTTT. It is translated as CASSLFAGSGNTIYF. The chain couples TRBV7-2 to TRBJ1-3; possible D gene TRBD1, 5 bases. This CDR3 is 15 amino acids long. Germline values: CDR1 SGHTA, CDR2 FQGNSA. V gave up 2 bases and J gave up 1 base, with 9 bases separating them.

The rearrangement uses TRBV19 and TRBJ1-1; D call uncertain. V lost 6 bases to trimming and J lost 0 bases, with 2 bases between them. This CDR3 is 11 amino acids long. Per the germline V gene, CDR1 is LNHDA and CDR2 is SQIVND (reference sequence). The CDR3, as DNA: TGTGCCAGTAGGCTGAACACTGAAGCTTTCTTT. Encoded protein: CASRLNTEAFF. Based on the CDR3 plus reference TRBV19 and TRBJ1-1, the full variable domain is DGGITQSPKYLFRKEGQNVTLSCEQNLNHDAMYWYRQDPGQGLRLIYYSQIVNDFQKGDIAEGYSVSREKKESFPLTVTSAQKNPTAFYLCASRLNTEAFFGQGTRLTVV.

The sample holds a few counts of this clone. V gene TRBV6-6 combines with J gene TRBJ2-7, with D perhaps TRBD1 or TRBD2 (7 bases each). There are 16 residues in the CDR3. The germline V gene encodes CDR1 MNHNY and CDR2 SVGAGI (reference sequence). Trimming took off 6 bases at V and 0 bases at J, with 18 bases between the two ends. The CDR3 region is CASRSRGGTSSYEQYF. CDR3 bases: TGTGCCAGCAGAAGCAGGGGGGGCACGAGCTCCTACGAGCAGTACTTC.

The V gene is TRBV5-1, the J gene TRBJ2-1; TRBD2 matches at 9 bases. This CDR3 is built from 15 residues. Germline-derived CDR1 and CDR2 are SGHRS and YFSETQ. V lost 4 bases and J lost 6; bases outside the gene matches: 8. The CDR3: CASSPPGLASNEQFF. In nucleotides, the CDR3 is TGCGCCAGCAGCCCCCCGGGACTAGCAAGCAATGAGCAGTTCTTC.

The genes are TRBV7-6 and TRBJ1-1; weak D call: TRBD1 (6 bases). V was cut by 2 bases and J by 0 bases, with 16 bases left in between. Germline V lookup: CDR1 SGHVS, CDR2 FNYEAQ. The CDR3 extends over 17 amino acids. The CDR3 is CASSLSVQGRLNTEAFF. CDR3 DNA: TGTGCCAGCAGCTTATCAGTCCAGGGGAGATTGAACACTGAAGCTTTCTTT.

The chain has TRBV30 and TRBJ1-1; D might be TRBD1 (6 bases). Trimming removed 2 bases at V and 1 base at J, with 14 bases between. This CDR3 has 15 residues. Per germline, CDR1 GTSNPN and CDR2 SVGIG (reference sequence). The CDR3 sequence: CAWSKQGWGNTEAFF. CDR3 in DNA: TGTGCCTGGAGTAAACAGGGTTGGGGGAACACTGAAGCTTTCTTT.

The rearrangement uses TRBV30 and TRBJ2-1, with 7 bases identical to TRBD2. This CDR3 has 13 residues. CDR1 is GTSNPN and CDR2 is SVGIG in the germline V gene (reference sequence). V lost 2 bases to trimming and J lost 5 bases; unmatched junction nucleotides: 3. The CDR3 reads CAWSLTSDNEQFF. Written as DNA, the CDR3 is TGTGCCTGGAGTCTCACTAGCGACAATGAGCAGTTCTTC.

The rearrangement uses TRBV30 and TRBJ1-1; TRBD1 aligns across 7 bases. The CDR3 runs 13 residues. Germline CDR1 GTSNPN, CDR2 SVGIG (reference sequence). J was trimmed by 6 bases and V by 1 base; bases with no gene match: 5. CDR3 in amino acids: CAWSEQGYAEAFF. The CDR3 DNA reads TGTGCCTGGAGTGAACAGGGGTACGCTGAAGCTTTCTTT.

The chain links TRBV4-1 to TRBJ1-1; D not resolved. Germline V gene data show CDR1 as MGHRA and CDR2 as YSYEKL. The CDR3 is made up of 12 amino acids. Trimming cost V 1 base and J 6 bases, with 6 bases left between them. The CDR3 DNA is TGCGCCAGCAGCCAAGTCGGATCTGAAGCTTTCTTT. Protein: CASSQVGSEAFF.

This rearrangement joins TRBV25-1 to TRBJ1-2; tentative D call: TRBD1 (5 bases). The V gene lost 1 base and the J gene lost 3 bases, with 18 bases spanning the gap. From germline, CDR1 is MGHDK and CDR2 SYGVNS. The CDR3 loop spans 17 amino acids. CDR3: CASSELSNRGDYYGYTF. For the CDR3, the DNA is TGTGCCAGCAGTGAATTAAGTAATCGGGGGGATTACTATGGCTACACCTTC.

The chain combines TRBV19 with TRBJ1-5; D unclear. Germline V gives CDR1 LNHDA, CDR2 SQIVND (reference sequence). This CDR3 is built from 14 residues. The V gene lost 5 bases and the J gene lost 0 bases, with 8 bases spanning the gap. The CDR3 sequence: CASSQFNSNQPQHF. The DNA of the CDR3 is TGTGCCAGTAGTCAGTTCAATAGCAATCAGCCCCAGCATTTT. Looking up the rest from reference TRBV19 and TRBJ1-5 gives the full variable domain: DGGITQSPKYLFRKEGQNVTLSCEQNLNHDAMYWYRQDPGQGLRLIYYSQIVNDFQKGDIAEGYSVSREKKESFPLTVTSAQKNPTAFYLCASSQFNSNQPQHFGDGTRLSIL.

The chain uses TRBV6-1 and TRBJ1-2; 8 bases align to TRBD1. Germline V gene lookup returns CDR1 MNHNS and CDR2 SASEGT. The CDR3 loop spans 15 amino acids. V shed 8 bases and J 0 bases; nucleotides not matched to a gene: 8. The CDR3 DNA is TGTGCCAGCCGGGGACAGGTGGGAGCTAACTATGGCTACACCTTC. It encodes CASRGQVGANYGYTF.

The rearrangement uses TRBV2 and TRBJ2-1, with 10 bases lining up with TRBD1. The V gene's germline CDR1 is SNHLY and CDR2 FYNNEI. With V trimmed by 6 bases and J by 6 bases, 8 bases remained unmatched. The CDR3 sequence is 15 residues long. This CDR3 is CASRAGTGAANEQFF. CDR3 in DNA: TGTGCCAGCAGGGCCGGGACAGGGGCCGCCAATGAGCAGTTCTTC. Looking up the rest from reference TRBV2 and TRBJ2-1 gives the full variable domain: EPEVTQTPSHQVTQMGQEVILRCVPISNHLYFYWYRQILGQKVEFLVSFYNNEISEKSEIFDDQFSVERPDGSNFTLKIRSTKLEDSAMYFCASRAGTGAANEQFFGPGTRLTVL.

Only one count was recorded for this clone. The chain employs TRBV6-6 and TRBJ2-7; D may match TRBD1 or TRBD2 (5 bases each). V dropped 8 bases and J dropped 3 bases, with 11 bases sitting between them. The CDR3 has 12 amino acids. The V gene's germline CDR1 is MNHNY and CDR2 SVGAGI (reference sequence). In DNA form, the CDR3 reads TGTGCCAGCGGGGACCTGAACTACGAGCAGTACTTC. Translated, it gives CASGDLNYEQYF.

V is TRBV6-5 and J is TRBJ2-5; 10 nucleotides agree with TRBD2. After removal of 2 bases from V and 5 bases from J, the junction contained 8 bases not matched to a gene. The CDR3 totals 16 residues. Germline assignment: CDR1 MNHEY and CDR2 SVGAGI. The CDR3 DNA sequence: TGTGCCAGCAGTTACGCAGCGGGAGGGCCTTCGGAGACCCAGTACTTC. Protein product: CASSYAAGGPSETQYF.

This clone was detected only once. The genes are TRBV10-2 and TRBJ1-3; possibly TRBD1 for D (6 bases). The germline V and J ends were trimmed by 1 base and 0 bases, with 7 bases remaining between them. The CDR3 is 15 residues long. Germline V gives CDR1 WSHSY, CDR2 SAAADI. The CDR3 DNA sequence: TGCGCCAGCAGTGAGTGGACAGCCTCTGGAAACACCATATATTTT. This gives the protein CASSEWTASGNTIYF.

The chain has TRBV4-1 and TRBJ2-1, with D perhaps matching TRBD2 (7 bases). Trimming cost V 1 base and J 3 bases, with 16 bases left between them. The CDR3 length is 17 residues. Germline CDR1 is MGHRA and CDR2 is YSYEKL. CDR3 residues: CASSQGRSRGGYNEQFF. CDR3 sequence (DNA): TGCGCCAGCAGCCAAGGACGGTCTAGGGGGGGCTACAATGAGCAGTTCTTC.